This is a list of T cell receptor delta chains from one sample in a study of Vδ1+ human thymocytes. TCRdb processed the multiplex PCR reads again with the CATT caller. Among some 54,000 delta-chain clones, approximately 16% were seen once, and the ten largest hold approximately 0.5%. Material for sequencing was Vdelta1+ gamma-delta thymocytes from the thymus. The receptors were sampled from a boy under two years old who had congenital heart surgery. CDR3s include the opening cysteine and the closing phenylalanine or tryptophan. The D gene is left open where the match is weak. Expanded clones are given a class, and other clones once, few, many or no size at all.

abundance,v_gene,j_gene,d_gene,CDR3nt,CDR3aa
few,TRDV1,TRDJ1,TRDD3,TGTGCTCTTGGGGAAGCCTACGTCAACTGGGGGATAACTAAACTCATCTTT,CALGEAYVNWGITKLIF
NA,TRDV1,TRDJ1,TRDD3,TGTGCTCTTGGGGAATTAACCTTCCCCAGTACTGGGGGATTCGGGTACACCGATAAACTCATCTTT,CALGELTFPSTGGFGYTDKLIF
NA,TRDV1,TRDJ1,TRDD3,TGTGCTCTTGGGGAATCCGACTGGGGGATTCTTTACACCGATAAACTCATCTTT,CALGESDWGILYTDKLIF
few,TRDV1,TRDJ1,TRDD3,TGTGCTCTTGGGGAACTAGCCTACTCCGGGTACTGGGGGATAACCGCTTACACCGATAAACTCATCTTT,CALGELAYSGYWGITAYTDKLIF
few,TRDV1,TRDJ1,TRDD3,TGTGCTCTTGGGGCAAACTGGGGGGGATACACCGATAAACTCATCTTT,CALGANWGGYTDKLIF
few,TRDV2,TRDJ1,TRDD3,TGTGCCTGTGACAATCCTCTTGGGATACGCAGAATCGATAAACTCATCTTT,CACDNPLGIRRIDKLIF
NA,TRDV1,TRDJ1,NA,TGTGCTCTTGGGGAGCCGATCCTTCTTCCAGTCGGCGACACCGATAAACTCATCTTT,CALGEPILLPVGDTDKLIF
NA,TRDV1,TRDJ1,NA,TGTGCTCTTGGGCCCTCCCCCGGCACCGATAAACTCATCTTT,CALGPSPGTDKLIF
NA,TRDV1,TRDJ1,TRDD3,TGTGCTCTTGGGGAAGCCAAACTGGGGGTCTACACCGATAAACTCATCTTT,CALGEAKLGVYTDKLIF
few,TRDV1,TRDJ1,TRDD3,TGTGCTCTTGGGGAACTTCCCTCCTACTGGGGGATACGGGAGGACACCGATAAACTCATCTTT,CALGELPSYWGIREDTDKLIF
NA,TRDV1,TRDJ1,NA,TGTGCTCTTGGGGAACCCTCAATTTCCTACTGGGGCTGGGAACCACGCGGTAAACTCATCTTT,CALGEPSISYWGWEPRGKLIF
few,TRDV1,TRDJ1,TRDD3,TGTGCTCTTGGGGAACAGGCGGCAAACTGGGGGTTTATGGGGAGTACTTACACCGATAAACTCATCTTT,CALGEQAANWGFMGSTYTDKLIF
NA,TRAV29/DV5,TRDJ1,TRDD3,TGTGCAGCTTACTTTTCCTACGTTATACTGGGGGATACGACTTACACCGATAAACTCATCTTT,CAAYFSYVILGDTTYTDKLIF
many,TRDV2,TRDJ1,TRDD3,TGTGCCTGTGGGCTACTGGGGGTCCGGTACACCGATAAACTCATCTTT,CACGLLGVRYTDKLIF
NA,TRDV1,TRDJ1,TRDD2,TGTGCTCTTGGGGAACACCTTCCTAAATCGAAACTCATCTTT,CALGEHLPKSKLIF
few,TRDV1,TRDJ1,NA,TGTGCTCATGGGGATGCAGTCCTTCCACCTGGCTGGGGGCACACCGATAAACTCATCTTT,CAHGDAVLPPGWGHTDKLIF
NA,TRDV1,TRDJ1,TRDD2,TGTGCTCTTGGGGAACACTTCCTACCCATACTGGTTTTCAAATACGCTAAACTCATCTTT,CALGEHFLPILVFKYAKLIF
NA,TRDV1,TRDJ2,TRDD3,TGTGCTCTTGGGGAACCTCGACTTTCATATAACTGGGGGATACGAGGGGCGACAGCACAACTCTTCTTT,CALGEPRLSYNWGIRGATAQLFF
NA,TRDV1,TRDJ1,TRDD3,TGTGCTCTTGGGGCCCCTCCGCCCTTCATCGGCGTACTGGGGGATGACACCGATAAACTCATCTTT,CALGAPPPFIGVLGDDTDKLIF
NA,TRDV1,TRDJ2,TRDD3,TGTGCTCTTGGGGAACAGTGGGTTTCTCGTACTGGGGGTCCCTCGACAGCACAACTCTTCTTT,CALGEQWVSRTGGPSTAQLFF
NA,TRDV1,TRDJ1,TRDD3,TGTGCTCTTGGGGAACTGATCCGGTACTGGGGGATACGCGTATCCCCGCCAGATAAACTCATCTTT,CALGELIRYWGIRVSPPDKLIF
NA,TRDV1,TRDJ1,TRDD3,TGTGCTCTTGGGGAACTAAACGGCTACATTGTTACTGGGGGATACTGGTGCACCGATAAACTCATCTTT,CALGELNGYIVTGGYWCTDKLIF
few,TRDV1,TRDJ1,NA,TGTGCTCTTGGGGAATTTGGGGACCTGAGGCCTTACACCGATAAACTCATCTTT,CALGEFGDLRPYTDKLIF
NA,TRDV1,TRDJ1,NA,TGTGCCCTGCCCAACGGTACCGATAAACTCATCTTT,CALPNGTDKLIF
NA,TRDV1,TRDJ1,NA,TGTGCTCTTGGGGAACTTCGTACCGGCAGCGATAAACTCATCTTT,CALGELRTGSDKLIF
few,TRDV1,TRDJ1,NA,TGTGCTCTTGGTGATGCCTTCCGCGGCGGTGGGGGTACCGATAAACTCATCTTT,CALGDAFRGGGGTDKLIF
few,TRDV1,TRDJ1,TRDD3,TGTGCTCTTGGGGAACGTCGCCGCTACTCCATCTGGGGGATGCCCCGTAAACTCATCTTT,CALGERRRYSIWGMPRKLIF
NA,TRDV1,TRDJ1,NA,TGTGCTCTTGGGGAAGCAAAGCCCCTTCCTGCTCCTGTACTGGGGGCCGATAAACTCATCTTT,CALGEAKPLPAPVLGADKLIF
few,TRDV1,TRDJ1,TRDD3,TGTGCTCTTGGGGGATACAGACTGGGGGACCTGTACACCGATAAACTCATCTTT,CALGGYRLGDLYTDKLIF
few,TRDV1,TRDJ1,TRDD3,TGTGCTCTTGGGGACCCTCGTACTGGGGGGTACACCGATAAACTCATCTTT,CALGDPRTGGYTDKLIF
few,TRDV1,TRDJ1,NA,TGTGCTCTTGGGGTCATCTTACCAGCGCGGCGGGGGGTCACTGCGAACACCGATAAACTCATCTTT,CALGVILPARRGVTANTDKLIF
NA,TRDV1,TRDJ1,TRDD3,TGTGCTCTTGGGGAAGCATCCTACAACTGGGGGCCTCAGGATAAACTCATCTTT,CALGEASYNWGPQDKLIF
few,TRDV1,TRDJ1,TRDD3,TGTGCTCTTGGGGAAAACTTCCGAACCTTCTGGGGGATACCCGATAAACTCATCTTT,CALGENFRTFWGIPDKLIF
few,TRDV1,TRDJ1,TRDD2,TGTGCTCTTGGGGAGAAGGCCTTCCTACGTTTGCTGGACCATAAACTCATCTTT,CALGEKAFLRLLDHKLIF
few,TRDV1,TRDJ1,TRDD3,TGTGCTCTTGGGGAACATCTCCTTCCCGGTCCAGTACTGGGGGACCTGTACACCGATAAACTCATCTTT,CALGEHLLPGPVLGDLYTDKLIF